This T cell receptor beta chain was sequenced during a study of CD8+CD57+ T cells in acquired aplastic anemia. Study background: DNA recovered from sorted CD4+ and CD8+ cells had a mean of 3.2 ug. Overall study results and limits: Patients were compared with controls for CD8+ Simpson's diversity, and no significant difference emerged.

A note on this clonotype: Antigen unknown.

V was clipped by 4 bases and J by 3 bases; unmatched bases: 7. The CDR3 sequence is 15 residues long. Germline V lookup: CDR1 SGHTA, CDR2 FQGNSA. The template for TCR beta VDJ and CDR3 sequence profiling was genomic DNA. TCRdb re-analysed the reads in MiXCR, keeping a single row per CDR3 protein. The table records over 250,000 distinct CDR3 sequences, 56% of them present only once. Only patients with CD8+CD57+ cell expansion on flow cytometry were chosen for sequencing. The study sampled blood from patients who had received no therapy. The source material was sorted CD4+, CD8+, or CD8+CD57+ T cells (not recorded which) from PBMCs. V is TRBV7-2 and J is TRBJ1-2, with 8 bases aligning to TRBD1. The origin of this receptor is a human donor with aplastic anemia. The CDR3 loop is CASSSRTGIYYGYTF. The CDR3 region has the DNA TGTGCCAGCAGCTCCAGGACAGGGATCTACTATGGCTACACCTTC.